The 16 T cell receptor beta chains below all came from one sample that was sequenced in a study of cytomegalovirus exposure and HLA in healthy donors. Use of 60 Vbeta and 13 Jbeta primers characterized the PCR. The repertoire was sequenced with immunoSEQ multiplex PCR; TCRdb's copy has only in-frame clones and lacks some. The table shows about 160,000 clones, with 75% to 85% occurring only once. Sequenced input: PBMCs. Receptors originate from a girl aged 2-10 years in good health and CMV-seropositive.

This clone came up a few times. The chain uses TRBV5-1 and TRBJ1-1; D remains unclear. Germline values: CDR1 SGHRS, CDR2 YFSETQ. Trimming stripped 0 bases from V and 5 bases from J, with 14 bases between. The CDR3 totals 15 residues. CDR3 sequence reads: CASSLDPGQRTEAFF. CDR3 DNA: TGCGCCAGCAGCTTGGATCCAGGCCAACGGACTGAAGCTTTCTTT.

V and J are TRBV5-4 and TRBJ2-7; D ambiguous. The CDR3 has 15 amino acids. In germline, CDR1 is SGHNT, CDR2 YYREEE (reference sequence). V lost 0 bases to trimming and J lost 6 bases, with 16 bases between them. The CDR3 coding sequence is TGTGCCAGCAGCTTGGGAGCGTCTCTAGAATCCGAGCAGTACTTC. Amino acid sequence: CASSLGASLESEQYF.

The chain carries TRBV7-9 and TRBJ2-7, with 7 bases aligning to TRBD1. Losses at the gene ends were 5 bases for V and 1 base for J; bases not matched to a gene: 5. Per germline, CDR1 SEHNR and CDR2 FQNEAQ (reference sequence). The CDR3 covers 14 residues. The DNA for the CDR3 is TGTGCCAGCAGCAGCCGGGACAGTTCCTACGAGCAGTACTTC. Amino acids: CASSSRDSSYEQYF.

The table lists this clone with a few counts. The chain couples TRBV2 to TRBJ1-3; weak D call: TRBD1 (5 bases). The CDR3 runs 16 residues. Per the germline V gene, CDR1 is SNHLY and CDR2 is FYNNEI. Trimming shortened V by 4 bases and J by 1 base, and 14 bases separated the two germline ends. DNA for the CDR3: TGTGCCAGCAGTGTTGAGGGGACTTTTTCTGGAAACACCATATATTTT. It encodes CASSVEGTFSGNTIYF.

The V and J genes are TRBV2 and TRBJ2-2; TRBD1 matches 8 bases. The CDR3 contains 16 residues. Looked up from germline, CDR1 is SNHLY and CDR2 is FYNNEI. J gave up 5 bases and V 2 bases, and 7 bases lay outside the gene matches. The CDR3 is CASSEPGQGGTGELFF. Written as DNA, the CDR3 is TGTGCCAGCAGTGAACCAGGACAGGGAGGAACCGGGGAGCTGTTTTTT.

The J gene is TRBJ2-1, the V gene TRBV5-1; 7 bases map to TRBD2. The CDR3 totals 14 residues. J lost 4 bases, V lost 1 base, and 2 bases had no gene match. From germline, CDR1 is SGHRS and CDR2 YFSETQ. CDR3 amino acids: CASSLSGIYNEQFF. CDR3 nucleotide sequence: TGCGCCAGCAGCTTGAGCGGGATTTACAATGAGCAGTTCTTC.

This chain joins TRBV29-1 and TRBJ2-3; 10 bases line up with TRBD1. The CDR3 is made up of 12 amino acids. V shed 8 bases and J 6 bases; nucleotides not matched to a gene: 5. Germline CDR1 SQVTM, CDR2 ANQGSEA. In DNA, the CDR3 is TGCAGCACGACAGGGGGCAGCGATACGCAGTATTTT. It translates to CSTTGGSDTQYF.

This clone was seen more than once but under ten times. CDR3: CASSSGQGYNEQFF. The CDR3 DNA sequence: TGTGCCAGCAGTTCGGGACAGGGATACAATGAGCAGTTCTTC. The chain is built from TRBV27 and TRBJ2-1; 9 nucleotides align to TRBD1. Trimming took 4 bases from V and 4 from J; bases not matched to a gene: 2. This CDR3 is 14 amino acids long. Germline CDR1 MNHEY, CDR2 SMNVEV (reference sequence).

There are a few counts of this clone. A junction boundary mismatches the germline segment, possibly from a read error. The chain recombines TRBV7-9 with TRBJ2-1; 7 bases are shared with TRBD2. The CDR3 is 15 residues long. Germline CDR1 is SEHNR and CDR2 is FQNEAQ (reference sequence). CDR3 DNA: TGTTCCAGCAGCTTAGAAGGGAGGGCTTACAATGAGCAGTTCTTC. As protein: CSSSLEGRAYNEQFF.

The chain carries TRBV19 and TRBJ1-3, with 7 bases matching TRBD1. Germline V gives CDR1 LNHDA, CDR2 SQIVND (reference sequence). Trimming removed 8 bases from V and 4 bases from J; junction bases left unmatched: 11. The CDR3 spans 15 residues. CDR3 in amino acids: CASPSLRGPGNTIYF. Here the CDR3 DNA reads TGTGCCAGTCCCTCCCTAAGGGGGCCGGGAAACACCATATATTTT.

The gene calls are TRBV7-6 and TRBJ1-4; D is ambiguous. CDR3 size: 14 residues. The V end was cut by 3 bases, the J end by 0 bases, with 5 bases between. Germline lookup yields CDR1 SGHVS and CDR2 FNYEAQ. In DNA, the CDR3 is TGTGCCAGCAGCTTGACTACAACTAATGAAAAACTGTTTTTT. Protein product: CASSLTTTNEKLFF.

The chain recombines TRBV6-1 with TRBJ2-7, with 7 bases lining up with TRBD1. Looked up from germline, CDR1 is MNHNS and CDR2 is SASEGT. This CDR3 spans 15 amino acids. V shed 6 bases, J shed 1 base, and the junction held 9 bases outside the gene matches. The CDR3 nucleotides read TGTGCCAGCAGATTTACGACAGGGTGGTCCTACGAGCAGTACTTC. Translation gives CASRFTTGWSYEQYF.

This clone has more than one count but fewer than ten. The V and J genes are TRBV7-3 and TRBJ1-1, with D perhaps matching TRBD1 (6 bases). Germline loops: CDR1 SGHTA, CDR2 FQGTGA. The V end was cut by 1 base, the J end by 3 bases, with 9 bases between. The CDR3 length is 14 residues. In nucleotides, the CDR3 is TGTGCCAGCAGCTTAAACAGGGAGTACACTGAAGCTTTCTTT. It yields the protein CASSLNREYTEAFF.

The genes are TRBV4-2 and TRBJ2-7; possible D gene TRBD2, 5 bases. V lost 4 bases and J lost 3, with 13 bases in between. In germline, CDR1 is LGHNA, CDR2 YNFKEQ. The CDR3 contains 14 residues. CDR3 sequence (DNA): TGTGCCAGCAGCCTGGAAGCGGAAGGCTACGAGCAGTACTTC. It is translated as CASSLEAEGYEQYF.

This clone was detected a few times. This chain uses TRBV30 with TRBJ2-7; TRBD2 might be the D (6 bases). The germline gives CDR1 GTSNPN, CDR2 SVGIG (reference sequence). The CDR3 contains 14 residues. V was trimmed by 5 bases and J by 1 base, leaving 15 bases between them. The CDR3 loop is CAWRPAGRSYEQYF. The CDR3 coding sequence is TGTGCCTGGCGACCCGCGGGAAGGTCCTACGAGCAGTACTTC.

CDR3 loop: CASGGLAGEETQYF. CDR3 sequence (DNA): TGTGCCAGCGGGGGACTAGCGGGAGAAGAGACCCAGTACTTC. V usage is TRBV27 and J usage is TRBJ2-5; 14 positions match TRBD2. CDR3 length: 14 amino acids. The germline CDR1 and CDR2 sequences are MNHEY and SMNVEV (reference sequence). V lost 8 bases and J lost 3; bases outside the gene matches: 2.